This TCR beta chain was recorded in a study of human T cells and chemical hapten exposure. Study results and caveats: Expanded TCRs formed significantly more large CDR3 similarity clusters than controls.

Documented time point: patch test 2, 6 weeks after DPC sensitization. Treatment given: therapeutic diphenylcyclopropenone sensitization with weekly scalp DPC. Each CDR3 protein gets one entry after TCRdb re-called the RACE reads with MiXCR. Here the sample spans about 140,000 distinct CDR3 sequences, approximately 12% being singletons. This clonotype showed up many times. No antigen is known for it. V was shortened by 7 bases and J by 1 base, with 17 bases between the two germline ends. The CDR3 extends over 15 amino acids. Germline V gene data show CDR1 as MDHEN and CDR2 as SYDVKM. The input for sequencing was whole blood, taken in connection with sensitization to the hapten diphenylcyclopropenone (DPC). The chain uses TRBV28 and TRBJ2-7, with D perhaps matching TRBD2 (6 bases). This TCR came from a woman aged 45-59 years with alopecia areata. Some clones in this sample may be carry-over from other donors' samples. The CDR3 DNA is TGTGCCAGCACCGTTGCGGGAACTGGATCCTACGAGCAGTACTTC. Protein: CASTVAGTGSYEQYF. Full variable domain (outside the CDR3, taken from reference TRBV28 and TRBJ2-7): DVKVTQSSRYLVKRTGEKVFLECVQDMDHENMFWYRQDPGLGLRLIYFSYDVKMKEKGDIPEGYSVSREKKERFSLILESASTNQTSMYLCASTVAGTGSYEQYFGPGTRLTVT.